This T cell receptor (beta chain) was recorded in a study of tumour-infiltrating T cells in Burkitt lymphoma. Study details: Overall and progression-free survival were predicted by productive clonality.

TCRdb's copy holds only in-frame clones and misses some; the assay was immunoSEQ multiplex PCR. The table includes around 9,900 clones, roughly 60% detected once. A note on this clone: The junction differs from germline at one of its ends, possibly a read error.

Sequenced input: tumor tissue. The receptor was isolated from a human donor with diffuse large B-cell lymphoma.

The CDR3 DNA reads as TGTGCCAGCAGCCCCGGGACAGGCCTCTACGGGCAGTACTTC. Translation gives CASSPGTGLYGQYF. The genes are TRBV11-2 and TRBJ2-7; 8 bases line up with TRBD1. This CDR3 comprises 14 residues. CDR1 SGHAT and CDR2 FQNNGV come from the germline V gene.